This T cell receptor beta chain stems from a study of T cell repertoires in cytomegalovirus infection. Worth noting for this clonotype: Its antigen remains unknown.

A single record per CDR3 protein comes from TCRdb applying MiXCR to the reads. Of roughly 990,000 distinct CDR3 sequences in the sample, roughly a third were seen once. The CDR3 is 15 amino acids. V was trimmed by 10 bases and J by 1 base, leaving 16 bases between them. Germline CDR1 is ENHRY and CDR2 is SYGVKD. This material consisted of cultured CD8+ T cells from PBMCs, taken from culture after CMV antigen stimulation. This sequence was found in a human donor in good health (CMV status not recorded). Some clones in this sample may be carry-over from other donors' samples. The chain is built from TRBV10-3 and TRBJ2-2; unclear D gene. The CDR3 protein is CATVSQNQNTGELFF. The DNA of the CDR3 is TGTGCCACCGTTTCCCAAAATCAGAACACCGGGGAGCTGTTTTTT.